This is a list of T cell receptor beta chains from one sample in a study of T-cell memory formation after mild COVID-19. TCRdb reprocessed the 5' RACE reads with MiXCR, giving one entry per CDR3 protein. The sample yields roughly 260,000 distinct CDR3 sequences, roughly 15% seen once. Material for sequencing was PBMCs or a T cell subset sorted from them (not recorded which). These receptor sequences come from a man younger than 35 who had mild COVID-19 (a few samples of this study predate the infection). Cell type and time point are not known. The CDR3 runs from the conserved cysteine through the conserved F or W. The D gene is left open where the match is weak. Not every row has a clone size; where given, it reads once, few, many or a size class.

v_gene	abundance	d_gene	j_gene	CDR3nt	CDR3aa
TRBV20-1	NA	NA	TRBJ2-1	TGCAGTGCTCCCCCCCACAGTGATCCCTACAATGAGCAGTTCTTC	CSAPPHSDPYNEQFF
TRBV3-1	NA	NA	TRBJ2-3	TGTGCCAGCAGCCAAATTGGAACAGATACGCAGTATTTT	CASSQIGTDTQYF
TRBV20-1	NA	NA	TRBJ1-4	TGCAGTGCTTACTTGCGGGGCGGGGCTGAAAAACTGTTTTTT	CSAYLRGGAEKLFF
TRBV5-1	NA	TRBD1	TRBJ2-1	TGCGCCAGCAGCTTGCCGGGACAGGGATCATACAATGAGCAGTTCTTC	CASSLPGQGSYNEQFF
TRBV20-1	few	TRBD2	TRBJ2-5	TGCAGTGCCGCTAGCGGTTACCAAGAGACCCAGTACTTC	CSAASGYQETQYF
TRBV5-1	many	TRBD1	TRBJ2-5	TGCGCCAGCAGCTCACAGGGGGGAGAGACCCAGTACTTC	CASSSQGGETQYF
TRBV10-3	NA	TRBD1	TRBJ1-1	TGTGCCATCAAGGGGACAGTTGAGGACACTGAAGCTTTCTTT	CAIKGTVEDTEAFF
TRBV7-3	few	NA	TRBJ2-1	TGTGCCAGCAGCTTAACGGGGGGCCCCTACAATGAGCAGTTCTTC	CASSLTGGPYNEQFF
TRBV15	NA	NA	TRBJ2-3	TGTGCCACCAGCAGAGATTTAAGCTCGGGGACAGATACGCAGTATTTT	CATSRDLSSGTDTQYF
TRBV7-6	few	NA	TRBJ2-5	TGTGCCAGCAGGGAGGATACAGGGAAAGAGACCCAGTACTTC	CASREDTGKETQYF
TRBV20-1	few	TRBD1	TRBJ2-1	TGCAGTGCTGGCCAGGGGGCCATCTCCTACAATGAGCAGTTCTTC	CSAGQGAISYNEQFF
TRBV15	NA	NA	TRBJ2-2	TGTGCCACCAGCAGAGGAGGGGAGCTGTTTTTT	CATSRGGELFF
TRBV5-1	NA	TRBD2	TRBJ2-1	TGCGCCAGCAGCTTGGGGGGTCTAGCGGGGGCCCTTGGGAATGAGCAGTTCTTC	CASSLGGLAGALGNEQFF
TRBV12-3/TRBV12-4	NA	TRBD1	TRBJ1-2	TGTGCCAGCAGCGCGACAGGGTCGTATGGCTACACCTTC	CASSATGSYGYTF
TRBV11-2	NA	NA	TRBJ2-2	TGTGCCAGCAGGGGCCGGCCGGGGGCCACGAACACCGGGGAGCTGTTTTTT	CASRGRPGATNTGELFF
TRBV19	few	TRBD1	TRBJ2-7	TGTGCCAGTAGGACTCGGGACAGCCGCGAGCAGTACTTC	CASRTRDSREQYF
TRBV18	many	NA	TRBJ2-3	TGTGCCAGCTCACCACCGGTCCGCACAGATACGCAGTATTTT	CASSPPVRTDTQYF
TRBV6-1	few	NA	TRBJ1-2	TGTGCCAGCAGTGAAAACAGCTATCGCTACACCTTC	CASSENSYRYTF
TRBV20-1	NA	NA	TRBJ1-1	TGCAGTGCTAGAGATTACCTCGAAAACACTGAAGCTTTCTTT	CSARDYLENTEAFF
TRBV7-2	few	NA	TRBJ2-5	TGTGCCAGCAGCTTAGGGGCTAGCCTGGAGACCCAGTACTTC	CASSLGASLETQYF
TRBV6-2/TRBV6-3	many	NA	TRBJ1-1	TGTGCCAGCAGAGCTCAGGGGTCAGGCCGCCCAGATGCACTGAACACTGAAGCTTTCTTT	CASRAQGSGRPDALNTEAFF
TRBV14	NA	TRBD1	TRBJ2-3	TGTGCCAGCAGCCATGAGGCAGGGGGTCGCACAGATACGCAGTATTTT	CASSHEAGGRTDTQYF
TRBV6-4	few	NA	TRBJ1-2	TGTGCCAGCAGTGCCCGTACAGGGAGAAGTGGCTACACCTTC	CASSARTGRSGYTF
TRBV25-1	many	TRBD1	TRBJ2-7	TGTGCCAGCAGTCCTGGGACAGACTACGAGCAGTACTTC	CASSPGTDYEQYF
TRBV7-9	NA	NA	TRBJ2-1	TGTGCCAGCAGCTTAGGCAGTCTCAATGAGCAGTTCTTC	CASSLGSLNEQFF
TRBV4-2	NA	NA	TRBJ2-1	TGTGCCAGCAGCCAAGAGCCCCGGGTCCTGACGGACAATGAGCAGTTCTTC	CASSQEPRVLTDNEQFF
TRBV12-3/TRBV12-4	NA	NA	TRBJ2-7	TGTGCCAGCAGCCCCGCCAGGGTTAGCTCCTACGAGCAGTACTTC	CASSPARVSSYEQYF
TRBV3-1	few	TRBD2	TRBJ2-3	TGTGCCAGCAGCCAGGGACTAGCGGGAACAGATACGCAGTATTTT	CASSQGLAGTDTQYF
TRBV28	NA	NA	TRBJ2-5	TGTGCCAGCAGTTCCCAGCCTTACCAAGAGACCCAGTACTTC	CASSSQPYQETQYF
TRBV20-1	NA	TRBD1	TRBJ2-7	TGCAGTGCTAGAATCCCCACAGGGGGTTTCAACGAGCAGTACTTC	CSARIPTGGFNEQYF
TRBV11-2	few	NA	TRBJ2-2	TGTGCCAGCAGAATACGGGCGGGGGAGCTGTTTTTT	CASRIRAGELFF
TRBV7-3	few	NA	TRBJ2-2	TGTGCCAGCAGCTTAACGATAACCACCGGGGAGCTGTTTTTT	CASSLTITTGELFF